These 20 T cell receptor beta chains originate from one sample sequenced in a study of T cells after posttransplantation cyclophosphamide. TCRdb's copy holds only in-frame clones and misses some; the assay was immunoSEQ multiplex PCR. This repertoire shows 11,000 or so clones, roughly 80% found once; its top ten account for 5.4%. Busulfan-fludarabine conditioning, marrow transplant, and cyclophosphamide on days +3 and +4 were administered. The source material was PBMCs, sampled after allogeneic stem cell transplant with posttransplant cyclophosphamide. Every receptor here comes from a female patient in her fifties or sixties who received an allogeneic stem cell transplant from a related donor, was CMV-positive, and had no GVHD. Some T cells may trace back to the graft donor.

CDR3 DNA sequence: TGTGCCAGCAGTTCGGAGGGTGGGGGGGGCGCAAGTTTCTATGGCTACACCTTC. Residues: CASSSEGGGGASFYGYTF. The chain is built from TRBV2 and TRBJ1-2, with D maybe TRBD1 (6 bases). The CDR3 spans 18 residues. Germline V gene sequence: CDR1 SNHLY, CDR2 FYNNEI. V was cut by 5 bases and J by 4 bases, with 26 bases left in between.

This clone was counted between two and nine times. This chain links TRBV28 with TRBJ1-2, with TRBD1 matching 8 bases. This CDR3 region has 14 residues. CDR1 is MDHEN, CDR2 SYDVKM, per germline. Trimming took 4 bases from V and 2 from J; bases not matched to a gene: 3. As DNA, the CDR3 is TGTGCCAGCAGTTACCGGGACAGGAACTATGGCTACACCTTC. Translated, it gives CASSYRDRNYGYTF.

This clone was seen just once. V usage is TRBV18 and J usage is TRBJ2-7; D is perhaps TRBD2 (5 bases). V was cut by 0 bases and J by 2 bases, with 11 bases left in between. This CDR3 region has 15 residues. Germline loops: CDR1 KGHSH, CDR2 LQKENI. CDR3 DNA sequence: TGTGCCAGCTCACCACCGAACGGGGTGGCCTACGAGCAGTACTTC. It yields the protein CASSPPNGVAYEQYF.

On this clone itself: The same CDR3 is also encoded by other DNA sequences in this sample. V usage is TRBV7-8 and J usage is TRBJ1-1; TRBD1 is a possible D gene (6 bases). V shed 4 bases and J shed 1 base, with 10 bases lying between them. CDR3 length: 14 residues. Germline lookup yields CDR1 SGHVS and CDR2 FQNEAQ. CDR3 coding DNA: TGTGCCAGCAGCTCAGGGGAGGGGAACACTGAAGCTTTCTTT. Translation gives CASSSGEGNTEAFF.

V gene TRBV7-3 combines with J gene TRBJ2-7; tentative D call: TRBD2 (6 bases). Per germline, CDR1 SGHTA and CDR2 FQGTGA. The CDR3 runs 13 residues. Trimming shortened V by 1 base and J by 7 bases, and 11 bases separated the two germline ends. The CDR3 DNA follows: TGTGCCAGCAGCTTAAGGCCGGAGGGGGAGCAGTACTTC. It encodes CASSLRPEGEQYF.

The chain uses TRBV6-5 and TRBJ2-3, with D possibly TRBD2 on 5 matching bases. V lost 2 bases to trimming and J lost 6 bases, with 9 bases between them. The germline gives CDR1 MNHEY, CDR2 SVGAGI. The CDR3 spans 13 residues. The CDR3 here is CASSYRLADTQYF. The CDR3 coding sequence is TGTGCCAGCAGTTACCGTCTAGCTGATACGCAGTATTTT.

This chain connects TRBV18 to TRBJ1-1, with 9 bases that match TRBD1. In germline, CDR1 is KGHSH, CDR2 LQKENI. V lost 6 bases to trimming and J lost 6 bases; unmatched junction nucleotides: 5. CDR3 size: 13 residues. The CDR3 nucleotides read TGTGCCAGCTCCCTGGGACAGGGTGCTGAAGCTTTCTTT. It translates to CASSLGQGAEAFF.

This clone was seen once. The chain joins TRBV28 to TRBJ2-3; 8 bases line up with TRBD2. The V segment lost 5 bases and the J segment 7 bases; nucleotides outside the gene matches: 8. Germline lookup yields CDR1 MDHEN and CDR2 SYDVKM. The CDR3 is 14 amino acids. CDR3 in amino acids: CASSRTSTSYTQYF. Written as DNA, the CDR3 is TGTGCCAGCAGTCGGACTAGCACCTCGTATACGCAGTATTTT.

The chain uses TRBV6-5 and TRBJ1-1, with TRBD1 matching 7 bases. The CDR3 extends over 16 amino acids. From germline, CDR1 is MNHEY and CDR2 SVGAGI. The junction had 8 bases not matched to a gene; V was cut back by 0 bases and J by 4 bases. This chain's CDR3 is CASSYSETGRTTEAFF. In DNA form, the CDR3 reads TGTGCCAGCAGTTACTCGGAGACAGGGAGGACCACTGAAGCTTTCTTT.

Concerning this clone itself: The sample has other DNA sequences that encode this CDR3 too. V is TRBV9 and J is TRBJ1-6; TRBD1 agrees at 8 bases. This CDR3 has 16 amino acids. Germline V lookup: CDR1 SGDLS, CDR2 YYNGEE. V shed 4 bases and J 6 bases; nucleotides not matched to a gene: 9. In DNA form, the CDR3 reads TGTGCCAGCAGCAACCCCCGGACAGGGCCTAATTCACCCCTCCACTTT. Protein sequence: CASSNPRTGPNSPLHF.

This clone was seen more than once but under ten times. The chain employs TRBV5-1 and TRBJ1-1; no clear D gene. CDR3 size: 16 residues. V was cut by 4 bases and J by 4 bases, with 20 bases left in between. Looked up from germline, CDR1 is SGHRS and CDR2 is YFSETQ. As DNA, the CDR3 is TGCGCCAGCAGCCCCTCGAACAGTCCGGGAGGCACTGAAGCTTTCTTT. It encodes CASSPSNSPGGTEAFF.

The rearrangement links TRBV19 to TRBJ2-6; 8 bases fit TRBD1. The ends lost 4 bases at V and 2 bases at J; junction bases unmatched: 4. The germline CDR1 and CDR2 sequences are LNHDA and SQIVND (reference sequence). The CDR3 has 16 amino acids. CDR3 sequence (DNA): TGTGCCAGTAGTAGGGACAGGTTGCCTGGGGCCAACGTCCTGACTTTC. It specifies CASSRDRLPGANVLTF.

The chain couples TRBV27 to TRBJ1-4; TRBD1 agrees at 9 bases. The V gene's germline CDR1 is MNHEY and CDR2 SMNVEV (reference sequence). This CDR3 is built from 16 residues. The junction had 5 bases not matched to a gene; V was cut back by 5 bases and J by 1 base. DNA for the CDR3: TGTGCCAGCAGTCCCACGGACAGGGGAACTAATGAAAAACTGTTTTTT. Amino acids: CASSPTDRGTNEKLFF.

The count of this clone is one. This rearrangement joins TRBV27 to TRBJ2-5; 11 bases fit TRBD2. Per the germline V gene, CDR1 is MNHEY and CDR2 is SMNVEV (reference sequence). V shed 4 bases, J shed 2 bases, and the junction held 15 bases outside the gene matches. The CDR3 is 19 residues long. CDR3 nucleotide sequence: TGTGCCAGCAGTTCACTTATTACGCTAGCGGGGGGTCTACAAGAGACCCAGTACTTC. Amino acid sequence: CASSSLITLAGGLQETQYF.

This chain uses TRBV30 with TRBJ1-1; D unclear. The CDR3 runs 12 residues. The V and J ends lost 0 bases and 10 bases respectively, with 12 bases between them. CDR1 and CDR2 (germline): GTSNPN, SVGIG (reference sequence). CDR3 coding DNA: TGTGCCTGGAGTGTTTCCGGGAGCCTAGCTTTCTTT. This translates into CAWSVSGSLAFF.

The CDR3 protein is CASRLGWGGHQKETQYF. The CDR3 coding sequence is TGTGCAAGTCGCTTAGGTTGGGGGGGACACCAAAAAGAGACCCAGTACTTC. The chain joins TRBV12-2 to TRBJ2-5; TRBD2 was called by the table and not checked on the DNA. TRBV12-2 is deemed a pseudogene. This CDR3 comprises 17 residues.

In this sample, this clone turned up once. The V call is TRBV6-5, the J call TRBJ1-2; 10 nucleotides align to TRBD1. Germline values: CDR1 MNHEY, CDR2 SVGAGI. Unmatched junction bases numbered 5, after V lost 6 bases and J lost 4 bases. The CDR3 sequence is 14 residues long. CDR3 in DNA: TGTGCCAGCAGCTCGACAGGGGGCAGCTATGGCTACACCTTC. It encodes CASSSTGGSYGYTF.

This clone appeared a single time. The chain links TRBV7-2 to TRBJ2-3; 9 bases line up with TRBD2. This CDR3 has 19 residues. The V gene's germline CDR1 is SGHTA and CDR2 FQGNSA. V dropped 0 bases and J dropped 1; count of bases not matched to a gene: 11. This chain's CDR3 is CASSLAGTSLAPGTDTQYF. CDR3 DNA: TGTGCCAGCAGCTTAGCCGGGACTAGCTTAGCACCCGGCACAGATACGCAGTATTTT.

The chain recombines TRBV6-5 with TRBJ2-1; no clear D gene. Trimming left V 5 bases short and J 0 bases short, with 5 bases between. CDR1 MNHEY and CDR2 SVGAGI come from the germline V gene. CDR3 length: 13 residues. Written as DNA, the CDR3 is TGTGCCAGCAGTACGAGCTCCTACAATGAGCAGTTCTTC. This gives the protein CASSTSSYNEQFF.

The J gene is TRBJ2-5, the V gene TRBV7-8, with TRBD1 matching over 7 bases. This CDR3 region has 16 residues. V was clipped by 3 bases and J by 2 bases; unmatched bases: 9. Germline values: CDR1 SGHVS, CDR2 FQNEAQ. The CDR3 sequence: CASSLEGGTGQETQYF. DNA of the CDR3: TGTGCCAGCAGCTTGGAAGGGGGCACGGGACAAGAGACCCAGTACTTC.